The 18 T cell receptor beta chains in this list originate from one sample, sequenced in a study of OX40 agonist ivuxolimab in advanced cancers. Method: immunoSEQ multiplex PCR; TCRdb's copy keeps in-frame clones and lacks some. Of 89,000 or so clones in the sample, almost 90% were seen once. The sequences come from CD4+ or CD8+ T cells sorted from blood, collected in a trial of the OX40 agonist ivuxolimab. Source of these receptors: an adult with an advanced solid tumor such as melanoma, head and neck, liver or kidney cancer.

V gene TRBV4-1 combines with J gene TRBJ2-3; TRBD2 matches 7 bases. The CDR3 contains 18 residues. Germline CDR1 MGHRA, CDR2 YSYEKL. With V trimmed by 1 base and J by 5 bases, 15 bases remained unmatched. DNA for the CDR3: TGCGCCAGCAGCCAAGGACATGGGGGGGGAGGGCCGAGAGATACGCAGTATTTT. It codes for CASSQGHGGGGPRDTQYF.

V usage is TRBV7-8 and J usage is TRBJ1-4, with 7 bases fitting TRBD1. V dropped 3 bases and J dropped 8; count of bases not matched to a gene: 6. The CDR3 loop spans 14 amino acids. Germline CDR1 and CDR2: SGHVS and FQNEAQ. The CDR3 loop is CASSFDRVSEKLFF. The CDR3 DNA reads as TGTGCCAGCAGCTTTGACAGGGTCAGCGAAAAACTGTTTTTT.

V gene TRBV19 combines with J gene TRBJ2-5; 7 nucleotides match TRBD1. The CDR3 length is 15 residues. Trimming removed 3 bases from V and 5 bases from J; junction bases left unmatched: 9. CDR1 LNHDA and CDR2 SQIVND come from the germline V gene (reference sequence). The CDR3 DNA reads as TGTGCCAGTAGTATCTTTGAGGGGGCTGGGGAGACCCAGTACTTC. Translation gives CASSIFEGAGETQYF.

The DNA of the CDR3 is TGTGCCAGCAGTGTTCAGACCTTC. Protein sequence: CASSVQTF. The rearrangement uses TRBV6-1 and TRBJ1-2; no firm D call. Between the trimmed V and J ends, which lost 4 bases and 14 bases, there was a span of 5 bases. The CDR3 loop spans 8 amino acids. The germline CDR1 and CDR2 sequences are MNHNS and SASEGT.

This clone has only a few counts. The J gene is TRBJ1-5, the V gene TRBV11-2; 7 nucleotides match TRBD1. Germline V gene sequence: CDR1 SGHAT, CDR2 FQNNGV. CDR3 length: 16 amino acids. After removal of 5 bases from V and 4 bases from J, the junction contained 11 bases not matched to a gene. CDR3 region: CASSPPRQGFNQPQHF. The CDR3 DNA reads as TGTGCCAGCAGCCCACCTCGACAGGGATTTAATCAGCCCCAGCATTTT. Drawing the rest from reference TRBV11-2 and TRBJ1-5, the complete variable domain is EAGVAQSPRYKIIEKRQSVAFWCNPISGHATLYWYQQILGQGPKLLIQFQNNGVVDDSQLPKDRFSAERLKGVDSTLKIQPAKLEDSAVYLCASSPPRQGFNQPQHFGDGTRLSIL.

The V and J genes are TRBV30 and TRBJ1-1, with a tentative D call TRBD1 (5 bases). CDR3 size: 11 residues. Trimming pared 4 bases from V and 6 bases from J, leaving 9 bases between. CDR1 and CDR2 (germline): GTSNPN, SVGIG (reference sequence). The CDR3 spells CAWNLRAEAFF. CDR3 DNA: TGTGCCTGGAACCTCAGGGCTGAAGCTTTCTTT. Based on the CDR3 plus reference TRBV30 and TRBJ1-1, the full variable domain is SQTIHQWPATLVQPVGSPLSLECTVEGTSNPNLYWYRQAAGRGLQLLFYSVGIGQISSEVPQNLSASRPQDRQFILSSKKLLLSDSGFYLCAWNLRAEAFFGQGTRLTVV.

As regards this clone: Within the sample, other DNA sequences also encode this same CDR3. The V and J genes are TRBV5-1 and TRBJ2-7; D ambiguous. Germline V gene data show CDR1 as SGHRS and CDR2 as YFSETQ. V was cut by 4 bases and J by 1 base, with 3 bases left in between. The CDR3 spans 11 residues. CDR3 nucleotides: TGCGCCAGCAGCATATCCTACGAGCAGTACTTC. Encoded protein: CASSISYEQYF.

The chain links TRBV6-6 to TRBJ1-6; no definite D call. Deletions cut 2 bases from V and 7 bases from J, with 6 bases between. Germline values: CDR1 MNHNY, CDR2 SVGAGI (reference sequence). The CDR3 loop spans 13 amino acids. The CDR3 nucleotides read TGTGCCAGCAGTTACCTTGAGAATTCACCCCTCCACTTT. It translates to CASSYLENSPLHF.

CDR3 DNA: TGCAGCGTGGTGAAGGGGTACTCTGAAGCTTTCTTT. Translation: CSVVKGYSEAFF. The chain combines TRBV29-1 with TRBJ1-1; D might be TRBD1 (5 bases). V was shortened by 6 bases and J by 6 bases, with 14 bases between the two germline ends. Germline V lookup: CDR1 SQVTM, CDR2 ANQGSEA. This CDR3 has 12 amino acids.

The rearrangement uses TRBV2 and TRBJ2-1; D not certain. Germline CDR1 SNHLY, CDR2 FYNNEI. CDR3 size: 15 residues. Trimming removed 6 bases at V and 2 bases at J, with 14 bases between. CDR3 sequence: CASRGSPPTYNEQFF. Here the CDR3 DNA reads TGTGCCAGCAGAGGTAGTCCTCCTACCTACAATGAGCAGTTCTTC. Using reference TRBV2 and TRBJ2-1 for the parts outside the CDR3, the full variable domain is EPEVTQTPSHQVTQMGQEVILRCVPISNHLYFYWYRQILGQKVEFLVSFYNNEISEKSEIFDDQFSVERPDGSNFTLKIRSTKLEDSAMYFCASRGSPPTYNEQFFGPGTRLTVL.

V is TRBV28 and J is TRBJ2-7, with D perhaps matching TRBD2 (6 bases). Germline assignment: CDR1 MDHEN and CDR2 SYDVKM. The CDR3 has 16 residues. Trimming shortened V by 3 bases and J by 3 bases, and 18 bases separated the two germline ends. CDR3 amino acids: CASSLGSAGSYYEQYF. CDR3 nucleotides: TGTGCCAGCAGTTTGGGGTCGGCGGGATCCTACTACGAGCAGTACTTC.

The genes are TRBV9 and TRBJ2-1; no clear D. The CDR3 extends over 13 amino acids. The V gene lost 2 bases and the J gene lost 9 bases, with 12 bases spanning the gap. Germline V gives CDR1 SGDLS, CDR2 YYNGEE. The CDR3 sequence is CASSVTNGGEQFF. CDR3 bases: TGTGCCAGCAGCGTCACTAATGGTGGTGAGCAGTTCTTC.

This chain links TRBV5-1 with TRBJ2-2; D may match TRBD1 or TRBD2 (6 bases each). The V gene's germline CDR1 is SGHRS and CDR2 YFSETQ. Trimming removed 2 bases from V and 3 bases from J, with 20 bases in between. This CDR3 has 18 residues. CDR3 region: CASSFPALGGFDTGELFF. The CDR3 DNA reads TGCGCCAGCAGCTTCCCCGCCCTGGGGGGCTTCGACACCGGGGAGCTGTTTTTT.

V and J are TRBV4-1 and TRBJ2-3, with 12 bases aligning to TRBD2. Germline assignment: CDR1 MGHRA and CDR2 YSYEKL. Unmatched junction bases numbered 10, after V lost 1 base and J lost 8 bases. This CDR3 contains 17 residues. The CDR3 sequence is CASSQGTSGRTRGTQYF. CDR3 DNA: TGCGCCAGCAGCCAAGGAACTAGCGGGAGGACCAGGGGTACGCAGTATTTT.

CDR3 coding DNA: TGTGCCAGCAGCAGGGGTAGCTCCTACAATGAGCAGTTCTTC. The encoded protein is CASSRGSSYNEQFF. The gene calls are TRBV6-1 and TRBJ2-1, with D possibly TRBD1 on 6 matching bases. V was shortened by 6 bases and J by 0 bases, with 9 bases between the two germline ends. The CDR3 consists of 14 residues. CDR1 and CDR2 (germline): MNHNS, SASEGT.

This chain links TRBV2 with TRBJ1-5; D is uncertain. Deletions cut 4 bases from V and 0 bases from J, with 13 bases between. Germline-derived CDR1 and CDR2 are SNHLY and FYNNEI. The CDR3 contains 16 residues. The DNA of the CDR3 is TGTGCCAGCAGTGCCGGCCCACGGGCTAGCAATCAGCCCCAGCATTTT. Translated, it gives CASSAGPRASNQPQHF.

The gene calls are TRBV6-5 and TRBJ2-7; 9 bases agree with TRBD2. Germline V gene data show CDR1 as MNHEY and CDR2 as SVGAGI. The CDR3 spans 15 residues. The V segment lost 6 bases and the J segment 6 bases; nucleotides outside the gene matches: 12. The CDR3 DNA follows: TGTGCCAGCAGGAGGGTAGCGGGAGCGGTCGGCGAGCAGTACTTC. This codes for CASRRVAGAVGEQYF.

The J gene is TRBJ2-1, the V gene TRBV5-1; no firm D call. Trimming left V 0 bases short and J 3 bases short, with 7 bases between. Germline V gives CDR1 SGHRS, CDR2 YFSETQ. The CDR3 is 14 residues long. The CDR3 DNA reads as TGCGCCAGCAGCTTGGGGTCTTACTACAATGAGCAGTTCTTC. Protein sequence: CASSLGSYYNEQFF.